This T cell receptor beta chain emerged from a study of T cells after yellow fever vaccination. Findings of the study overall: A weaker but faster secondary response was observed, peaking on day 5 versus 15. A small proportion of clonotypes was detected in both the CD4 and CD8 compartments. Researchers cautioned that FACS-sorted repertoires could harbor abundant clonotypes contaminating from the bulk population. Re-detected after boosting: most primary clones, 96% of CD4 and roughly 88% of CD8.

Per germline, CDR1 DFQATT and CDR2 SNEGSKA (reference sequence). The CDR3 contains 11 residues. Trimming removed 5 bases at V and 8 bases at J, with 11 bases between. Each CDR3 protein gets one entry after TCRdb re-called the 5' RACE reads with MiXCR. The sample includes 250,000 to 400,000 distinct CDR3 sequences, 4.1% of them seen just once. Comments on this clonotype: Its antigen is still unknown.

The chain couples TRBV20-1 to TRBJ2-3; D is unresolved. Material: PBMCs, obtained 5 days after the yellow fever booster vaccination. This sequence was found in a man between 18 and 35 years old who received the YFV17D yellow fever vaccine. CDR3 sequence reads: CSAVSLGTQYF. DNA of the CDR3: TGCAGTGCTGTCTCCCTTGGTACGCAGTATTTT.